These T cell receptor beta chains were read from a single sample in a study of blood T cell repertoires in COVID-19. Measured with immunoSEQ multiplex PCR; TCRdb has only the in-frame clones, and not every one. The profile shows about 180,000 clones, 80% of them singletons. The specimen sequenced was PBMCs or T cells enriched from blood (not recorded which). The receptor source for this set is a man in his 60s who had been exposed to COVID-19. Each CDR3 is given without its conserved first and last residue. The size field is filled for only some rows; it gives once, few, many or a size class.

J gene	clone size	V gene	CDR3 protein
TRBJ2-5	-	TRBV7-9	ASSPRLAYQETQY
TRBJ1-1	-	TRBV19	ASSIDRRNTEAF
TRBJ2-7	once	TRBV6-5	ASSYPVGGRSYEQY
TRBJ1-1	-	TRBV5-4	ASIEDRGNTEAF
TRBJ2-5	-	TRBV7-6	ASSLARGETQY
TRBJ2-7	-	TRBV24-1	ATSDGGAQPYEQY
TRBJ2-3	once	TRBV9	ASSVGPFTDTQY
TRBJ2-4	-	TRBV19	ASSKGLAGGPNIQY
TRBJ1-5	-	TRBV28	ASSLRLGSNQPQH
TRBJ2-5	once	TRBV5-1	ASSLDGRTQETQY
TRBJ1-1	-	TRBV13	ASSHGTAGRNTEAF
TRBJ2-6	-	TRBV5-5	ASSFTGGSGANVLT
TRBJ2-3	-	TRBV5-1	ASSTGLAGANTDTQY
TRBJ1-3	many	TRBV7-9	ASSSPLDSGNTIY
TRBJ2-5	-	TRBV27	ASSSTLAGVETQY
TRBJ1-5	-	TRBV7-9	ASSLALGTGGDQPQH
TRBJ2-3	-	TRBV4-3	ASSRGDTQY
TRBJ1-4	-	TRBV27	ASSRTGPTNEKLF
TRBJ1-6	few	TRBV27	ASRSGTGGPNNSPLH
TRBJ2-1	-	TRBV10-1	ASSVSGTGADEQF
TRBJ2-1	-	TRBV7-8	ASSFPREGIVNEQF
TRBJ2-2	-	TRBV30	AWSVRGGRIGELF
TRBJ2-3	-	TRBV14	ASSQDPSADTQY
TRBJ1-1	-	TRBV19	ASSRDSRDTEAF
TRBJ1-4	-	TRBV5-8	ASSLSQGRSEKLF
TRBJ1-2	-	TRBV30	AWAEDGSGNYGYT
TRBJ2-7	-	TRBV12-5	ASGVGQQSSYEQY
TRBJ1-1	-	TRBV6-2/TRBV6-3	ASSYPQGQPNTEAF